This T cell receptor (beta chain) was sequenced for a study of CD4 T cells in relation to SARS-CoV-2 and coronaviruses listed by TCRdb under 2021. For the wider study: In the ViraFEST assay, PBMCs were grown with antigen for approximately 10 days, and TCR beta CDR3s were then sequenced to identify antigen-specific clonal expansions. A different, Illumina-based TCR-beta assay was used to sequence expansion assays from other donors in the study. Using patient-derived lymphoblastoid cell lines, the shared crossreactive spike epitopes were mapped to their HLA restriction. Samples from three pre-COVID donors and the naive versus memory experiments were sequenced with the Adaptive Biotechnologies TCR-sequencing kit; other data were Illumina-based. The negative reference condition was either a culture with an HIV-1 Nef peptide pool or a culture with no peptide. At the level of individual TCR clonotypes, the study measured memory CD4+ T cell crossreactivity between SARS-CoV-2 spike protein and common cold coronavirus spike proteins. Results the study describes overall, beyond this receptor: Crossreactivity analysis was centred on spike protein, so crossreactivity against other viral proteins was not assessed. Significantly weaker SARS-CoV-2-driven expansion was shown by crossreactive clones than by monoreactive clones, consistent with antigenic imprinting. In approximately 60% of donors, memory CD4+ clonotypes turned up that crossrecognized SARS-CoV-2 and at least one common cold coronavirus spike. Because no donor provided both pre-pandemic and post-infection samples, tracing the source of pre-existing responses was limited. The study was limited by small numbers of patients and tested TCRs.

For this clone: Its antigen is not yet known. There are no base qualities to consult, and no much larger clone falls within one base.

Libraries were made using the immunoSEQ multiplex PCR assay. The authors' analysis ran thus. During preprocessing, nonproductive sequences were removed, as were CDR3s that did not start with C, did not end with F or W, or were shorter than 7 amino acids. Antigen-specific clonotypes were called with the MANAFEST web app, based on expansion relative to reference and other culture wells. A clone was considered positive if significant expansion relative to the reference culture was observed in 2 of 3 replicate wells at an FDR below 0.05. To be called positive, a clone also had to show significant expansion compared with every other tandem well and an odds ratio greater than 5. Pairwise Levenshtein distance, computed with the stringdist R package after three terminal residues were trimmed from each end, was used as the measure of CDR3 homology. In TCRdb, the immuneACCESS table is reduced to in-frame sequences with V and J assigned. These tables do not hold every clone; where another copy was compared, an unresolved V gene accounts for under half, and the others remain unexplained. That table is the source of V, J and clone size, and D and trimming were worked out from the DNA. This sample holds tens of thousands of clones; around 74% were observed only once. The ten biggest clones cover around 12% of the sample.

The CDR3 runs 16 residues from the cysteine to the phenylalanine. The read is trimmed to its CDR3 DNA, 48 bases read in frame from base 1. CDR1 and CDR2 are drawn from the germline V gene (reference sequence): WNHNN, SYGVQD. The junction carries 11 bases between V and J, which are trimmed by 0 bases and 2 bases respectively. CD4+ T cells from unexposed donors were collected before the COVID-19 pandemic (2011-2018). After around eleven days of culture, CD4+ T cells were isolated with the EasySep CD4+ T cell isolation kit. As far as cell numbers permitted, CD4+ T cells from unexposed donors were tested for reactivity against SARS-CoV-2 S and N as well as four spike pools from common cold coronaviruses. Each well held some 1.9 million PBMCs cultured in IMDM containing roughly 5% human AB serum and roughly 9.3 IU/ml IL-2. Half of the culture medium was replaced with fresh IL-2-containing medium on days 3 and 7. In general, every peptide culture condition was set up in three replicate wells. The leukapheresis product for the unexposed donors was obtained through commercial purchase. Ficoll-Paque PLUS gradient centrifugation was used to isolate PBMCs from either whole blood or leukapheresis product. The PBMCs went either fresh into the expansion assay or into cryopreservation at -140 degrees C. The QIAamp Micro DNA Kit was used to extract genomic DNA from the CD4+ T cells.

This receptor was taken from a human donor in good health. The sample was CD4+ T cells from PBMCs, cultured in vitro. The chain joins TRBV10-1 to TRBJ2-1, with no confidently assigned D gene. This receptor carries the CDR3 CASSESRGIPYNEQFF. The DNA is TGCGCCAGCAGTGAGTCTCGAGGAATCCCCTACAATGAGCAGTTCTTC.